The clone carrying this TCR beta chain occurred a few times. Its specificity is unknown. These data belong to a study of cytomegalovirus exposure and HLA in healthy donors. Broader study findings: It was reported that TCR beta sequences correctly inferred the HLA-A and HLA-B alleles for most subjects.

PCR used 60 Vbeta primers and 13 Jbeta primers. The data were produced by immunoSEQ multiplex PCR, yet TCRdb's version contains in-frame clones alone and is incomplete. Counted here are over 150,000 clones, roughly 74% occurring once; the ten biggest clones make up approximately 2.6%. The length of the CDR3 is 14 residues. V gave up 3 bases and J gave up 3 bases; unmatched junction bases: 5. The germline V gene has CDR1 SGDLS and CDR2 YYNGEE. The chain employs TRBV9 and TRBJ2-5; the match to TRBD1 covers 7 bases. Sequencing used PBMCs. The clonotype comes from a man between 18 and 35 years old in good health and CMV-seronegative. The CDR3 bases are TGTGCCAGCAGCGCTACTACAGGGGAAGAGACCCAGTACTTC. Protein: CASSATTGEETQYF.